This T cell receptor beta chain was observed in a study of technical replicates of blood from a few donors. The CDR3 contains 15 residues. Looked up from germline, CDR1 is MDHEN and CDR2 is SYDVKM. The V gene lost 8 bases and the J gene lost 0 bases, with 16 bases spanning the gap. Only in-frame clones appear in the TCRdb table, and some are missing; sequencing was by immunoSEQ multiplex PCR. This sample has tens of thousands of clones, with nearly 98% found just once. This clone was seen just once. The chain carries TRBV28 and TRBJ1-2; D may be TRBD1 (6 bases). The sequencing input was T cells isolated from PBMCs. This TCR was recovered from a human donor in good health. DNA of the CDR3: TGTGCCAGCGCGTCCCAAGACAGGTCTAACTATGGCTACACCTTC. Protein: CASASQDRSNYGYTF.